This entry concerns a single TCR beta chain. No antigen is known for it. Sequencing was performed with immunoSEQ multiplex PCR; in TCRdb, only in-frame clones are kept and a portion is missing. Of 20,000 to 25,000 clones in the sample, less than 90% were seen once. Germline trimming cut 4 bases from V and 7 bases from J; bases unmatched to any gene: 11. The CDR3 is 16 amino acids. CDR1 is SGHRS, CDR2 YFSETQ, per germline. The sample comes from a study of OX40 agonist ivuxolimab in advanced cancers. Study-wide background: Ivuxolimab, which patients received intravenously every 2 weeks, was dosed at 0.01 to 10 mg/kg.

Notes on the study in general: No antigen was identified for the clonally expanded peripheral T cells.

The receptor comes from an adult with an advanced solid tumor such as melanoma, head and neck, liver or kidney cancer. V is TRBV5-1 and J is TRBJ1-4; TRBD1 agrees at 9 bases. The sequenced sample was CD4+ or CD8+ T cells sorted from blood, obtained in a trial of the OX40 agonist ivuxolimab. The CDR3 DNA is TGCGCCAGCAGCGACTTGACAGGGGGAAGGTCTGAAAAACTGTTTTTT. Its protein product is CASSDLTGGRSEKLFF.